This entry is about one T cell receptor beta chain. Its specificity is unknown. Germline V CDR1 and CDR2: PRHDT, FYEKMQ (reference sequence). CDR3 length: 14 residues. With 1 base removed from V and 5 bases from J, the gap between germline ends came to 12 bases. This entry belongs to a study of blood T cells in healthy people across ages. Overall study findings and caveats: Using unsorted PBMCs precluded a conclusive naive versus antigen-experienced comparison. The study regarded diversity estimates from one million T cells as underestimates. For the donors, CMV status was unknown and possibly confounded expanded clonotype changes.

The authors ran a second PCR of about 7 to 12 cycles using a sample-barcoded 5' primer and a J-beta primer mix. TCRdb independently ran MiXCR on the 5' RACE reads; one entry per CDR3 protein. The sample records 800,000 to 1,300,000 distinct CDR3 sequences, under 30% being singletons. This sample was also put to use in a study of T cells of mothers and their children.

The chain carries TRBV13 and TRBJ2-7; a possible D gene is TRBD1 (6 bases). The sample consisted of blood. The TCR comes from a girl between 2 and 10 years old in good health. Written as DNA, the CDR3 is TGTGCCAGCAGCTTAGTCGATGAGGGGGACGAGCAGTACTTC. It translates to CASSLVDEGDEQYF. Full variable domain (remainder filled in from reference TRBV13 and TRBJ2-7): AAGVIQSPRHLIKEKRETATLKCYPIPRHDTVYWYQQGPGQDPQFLISFYEKMQSDKGSIPDRFSAQQFSDYHSELNMSSLELGDSALYFCASSLVDEGDEQYFGPGTRLTVT.